This passage covers 20 T cell receptor beta chains from one sample sequenced in a study of cytomegalovirus exposure and HLA in healthy donors. Amplification used 60 Vbeta primers and 13 Jbeta primers. The table came from immunoSEQ multiplex PCR; TCRdb's copy has only in-frame clones and leaves some out. The sample holds approximately 190,000 clones, 84% seen once. Sequencing was carried out using PBMCs. The source is a woman aged 45 to 65 in good health and CMV-seropositive.

As concerns this clone: The junction departs from germline at one end; a sequencing error may be responsible. The V call is TRBV7-9, the J call TRBJ2-3, with a possible D match to TRBD2 (5 bases). The CDR3 is 12 residues long. The V gene's germline CDR1 is SEHNR and CDR2 FQNEAQ (reference sequence). The CDR3 sequence: CSSSSDSIVQYF. For the CDR3, the DNA is TGTTCCAGCAGCTCGGACTCCATAGTACAGTATTTT.

CDR3 residues: CASSSDGGTYQETQYF. The DNA for the CDR3 is TGTGCCAGCAGCTCTGATGGGGGGACGTACCAAGAGACCCAGTACTTC. The gene calls are TRBV7-2 and TRBJ2-5; D is possibly TRBD2 (6 bases). With 4 bases removed from V and 0 bases from J, the gap between germline ends came to 15 bases. Germline assignment: CDR1 SGHTA and CDR2 FQGNSA. This CDR3 has 16 residues.

J is TRBJ2-5 and V is TRBV28; TRBD1 might be the D (5 bases). CDR3 length equals 16 residues. Trimming pared 2 bases from V and 1 base from J, leaving 14 bases between. Germline V gene sequence: CDR1 MDHEN, CDR2 SYDVKM. This chain's CDR3 is CASSLGQGGSQETQYF. The CDR3 DNA reads as TGTGCCAGCAGTTTAGGGCAGGGTGGTAGCCAAGAGACCCAGTACTTC.

This clone occurred a few times. The chain couples TRBV7-9 to TRBJ1-2; D not resolved. Trimming shortened V by 3 bases and J by 0 bases, and 11 bases separated the two germline ends. The CDR3 is 15 amino acids. Germline lookup yields CDR1 SEHNR and CDR2 FQNEAQ (reference sequence). CDR3 bases: TGTGCCAGCAGCTTCGTGGCGGAAGCTAACTATGGCTACACCTTC. This encodes CASSFVAEANYGYTF.

The chain is built from TRBV27 and TRBJ1-6; 8 bases fit TRBD1. Germline V gives CDR1 MNHEY, CDR2 SMNVEV (reference sequence). CDR3 length equals 14 residues. V shed 3 bases, J shed 6 bases, and the junction held 1 base outside the gene matches. As DNA, the CDR3 is TGTGCCAGCAGTTTGACAGGGGTTAATTCACCCCTCCACTTT. This translates into CASSLTGVNSPLHF.

V and J are TRBV27 and TRBJ1-5, with TRBD1 matching over 8 bases. CDR1 and CDR2 from the germline V gene are MNHEY and SMNVEV (reference sequence). The CDR3 length is 16 residues. V shed 5 bases and J 3 bases; nucleotides not matched to a gene: 9. CDR3 residues: CASSPGGGFLNQPQHF. The CDR3, as DNA: TGTGCCAGCAGTCCAGGGGGCGGATTCCTCAATCAGCCCCAGCATTTT.

This chain connects TRBV9 to TRBJ2-2, with TRBD2 matching over 7 bases. V shed 0 bases and J 2 bases; nucleotides not matched to a gene: 4. Germline V gene sequence: CDR1 SGDLS, CDR2 YYNGEE. This CDR3 is built from 16 residues. This CDR3 reads CASSVVSSGNTGELFF. The DNA of the CDR3 is TGTGCCAGCAGCGTAGTCTCTAGCGGAAACACCGGGGAGCTGTTTTTT.

This clone was recorded only once. V gene TRBV19 combines with J gene TRBJ1-1, with TRBD1 as a possible D gene (6 bases). Germline CDR1 reads LNHDA; CDR2 reads SQIVND (reference sequence). V gave up 4 bases and J gave up 0 bases, with 12 bases separating them. CDR3 size: 15 residues. This CDR3 reads CASSNTGQLNTEAFF. DNA for the CDR3: TGTGCCAGTAGTAATACGGGACAACTGAACACTGAAGCTTTCTTT.

The V and J genes are TRBV27 and TRBJ2-7; D possibly corresponds to TRBD1 (5 bases). The CDR3 length is 15 residues. Trimming pared 2 bases from V and 1 base from J, leaving 12 bases between. Germline V lookup: CDR1 MNHEY, CDR2 SMNVEV (reference sequence). CDR3 nucleotides: TGTGCCAGCAGTTTAGTCGCAGGGTTGTCCTACGAGCAGTACTTC. The encoded protein is CASSLVAGLSYEQYF.

CDR3 bases: TGCGCCAGCAGCTCGGACAGTTCCTACGAGCAGTACTTC. As protein: CASSSDSSYEQYF. This chain joins TRBV5-1 and TRBJ2-7; D is possibly TRBD1 (6 bases). V lost 3 bases and J lost 1, with 8 bases in between. The CDR3 is 13 residues long. The germline V gene has CDR1 SGHRS and CDR2 YFSETQ.

This clone appeared a few times. V and J are TRBV6-1 and TRBJ2-7, with 10 bases that match TRBD1. CDR3 size: 13 residues. Trimming at V came to 5 bases and at J to 6 bases, leaving 4 bases not matched to a gene. Germline assignment: CDR1 MNHNS and CDR2 SASEGT. The CDR3 nucleotides are TGTGCCAGCAGTCGTGGGACAGGGGTCGAGCAGTACTTC. Its protein product is CASSRGTGVEQYF.

This clone was counted once. The chain employs TRBV6-6 and TRBJ2-2, with a weak D call TRBD1 (5 bases). V lost 7 bases to trimming and J lost 1 base, with 13 bases between them. The CDR3 consists of 15 residues. Germline loops: CDR1 MNHNY, CDR2 SVGAGI (reference sequence). The CDR3: CASKDSSWNTGELFF. For the CDR3, the DNA is TGTGCCAGCAAAGACAGCTCTTGGAACACCGGGGAGCTGTTTTTT.

This chain joins TRBV6-4 and TRBJ1-1; D is unclear. V dropped 8 bases and J dropped 2 bases, with 15 bases sitting between them. CDR1 is MRHNA, CDR2 SNTAGT, per germline. This CDR3 is 14 amino acids long. The CDR3 region has the DNA TGTGCCAGCTCCCCTGAGAACCGAAACACTGAAGCTTTCTTT. Translating it yields CASSPENRNTEAFF.

J is TRBJ2-7 and V is TRBV19, with D possibly matching TRBD2 (7 bases). Trimming took off 11 bases at V and 3 bases at J, with 23 bases between the two ends. The V gene's germline CDR1 is LNHDA and CDR2 SQIVND (reference sequence). The CDR3 spans 15 residues. The CDR3 bases are TGTGCCTTCCCTAGGGGGGGGGAACCCCTCTACGAGCAGTACTTC. It is translated as CAFPRGGEPLYEQYF.

The rearrangement joins TRBV18 to TRBJ1-2, with 9 bases lining up with TRBD1. V lost 8 bases, J lost 2 bases, and 9 bases stayed unmatched. The germline CDR1 and CDR2 sequences are KGHSH and LQKENI. The CDR3 runs 15 residues. The CDR3 sequence: CASQPTGTGNYGYTF. The CDR3 DNA follows: TGTGCCAGCCAACCAACCGGGACAGGGAACTATGGCTACACCTTC.

The rearrangement links TRBV5-8 to TRBJ2-1; 10 positions agree with TRBD2. The CDR3 totals 16 residues. V was pared by 6 bases and J by 9 bases, with 15 bases of the junction left unmatched. Per germline, CDR1 SGHTS and CDR2 YDEGEE. As DNA, the CDR3 is TGTGCCAGCACCCTTCCGGGGCTAGCGGGGGTACGTGAGCAGTTCTTC. It specifies CASTLPGLAGVREQFF.

The gene calls are TRBV11-3 and TRBJ2-7, with D maybe TRBD1 (6 bases). The CDR3 length is 14 residues. Looked up from germline, CDR1 is SGHNT and CDR2 is YENEEA. V dropped 5 bases and J dropped 0 bases, with 11 bases sitting between them. Here the CDR3 DNA reads TGTGCCAGCAGCCCGGACAGTAGCTCCTACGAGCAGTACTTC. It specifies CASSPDSSSYEQYF.

The chain recombines TRBV27 with TRBJ2-7; D is undetermined. The CDR3 spans 16 residues. Germline V gene lookup returns CDR1 MNHEY and CDR2 SMNVEV (reference sequence). Trimming took 0 bases from V and 3 from J, leaving 15 bases between them. CDR3 region: CASSLSSGFRGYEQYF. In DNA form, the CDR3 reads TGTGCCAGCAGTTTATCGTCGGGTTTTCGCGGCTACGAGCAGTACTTC.

In this sample, this clone turned up a few times. V is TRBV5-4 and J is TRBJ2-1, with TRBD1 as a possible D gene (6 bases). Germline V gene sequence: CDR1 SGHNT, CDR2 YYREEE (reference sequence). The CDR3 is 17 amino acids. The V gene lost 4 bases and the J gene lost 1 base, with 18 bases spanning the gap. This chain's CDR3 is CASSQDGGGHSYNEQFF. The CDR3 DNA follows: TGTGCCAGCAGCCAAGATGGTGGGGGCCATTCCTACAATGAGCAGTTCTTC. The full variable domain, with the rest looked up from reference TRBV5-4 and TRBJ2-1, is ETGVTQSPTHLIKTRGQQVTLRCSSQSGHNTVSWYQQALGQGPQFIFQYYREEENGRGNFPPRFSGLQFPNYSSELNVNALELDDSALYLCASSQDGGGHSYNEQFFGPGTRLTVL.

V usage is TRBV5-1 and J usage is TRBJ2-1; 8 bases are shared with TRBD2. The ends lost 4 bases at V and 3 bases at J; junction bases unmatched: 6. This CDR3 comprises 15 residues. CDR1 is SGHRS and CDR2 is YFSETQ in the germline V gene. The CDR3 loop is CASSRSGGLYNEQFF. The CDR3 DNA reads as TGCGCCAGCAGCAGGTCGGGGGGGCTCTACAATGAGCAGTTCTTC.